Listed below are T cell receptor beta chains from one sample, sequenced in a study of blood T cells in healthy people across ages. TCRdb re-called the 5' RACE reads through MiXCR, storing one row per CDR3 protein. Seen here are fewer than 2 million distinct CDR3 sequences, roughly two fifths observed once, and the top ten hold 23%. Sequencing was done on a sample of blood. The receptor set was obtained from a human donor in good health. Both conserved end residues are part of each CDR3. D genes are given only for firm matches. The size entry is marked missing in some rows and otherwise reads once, few, many or a size class.

abundance | j_gene | d_gene | v_gene | CDR3nt | CDR3aa
- | TRBJ2-7 | - | TRBV28 | TGTACCACCACGGTTGAGAGCTCCTACGAGCAGTACTTC | CTTTVESSYEQYF
- | TRBJ2-1 | - | TRBV12-3/TRBV12-4 | TGTGCCAGCAGGGCTCTAGGGAACTCCTACAATGAGCAGTTCTTC | CASRALGNSYNEQFF
few | TRBJ1-1 | - | TRBV5-1 | TGCGCCAGCAGCTTGGCCCCCCCGGGACTTGGAGCTTTCTTT | CASSLAPPGLGAFF
many | TRBJ2-1 | - | TRBV20-1 | TGCAGTGCTAGCGGGACTGCCTACAATGAGCAGTTCTTC | CSASGTAYNEQFF
- | TRBJ1-2 | - | TRBV5-5 | TGTGCCAGCAGCTTAAATCTCCGCGGCTATGGCTACACCTTC | CASSLNLRGYGYTF
- | TRBJ2-1 | - | TRBV6-2/TRBV6-3 | TGTGCCAGCACCGGCGGAGTATACAATGAGCAGTTCTTC | CASTGGVYNEQFF
- | TRBJ2-1 | - | TRBV7-9 | TGTGCCAGCAGCTTAGGGGGGAACCTAGCCCTCTCCTACAATGAGCAGTTCTTC | CASSLGGNLALSYNEQFF
few | TRBJ1-1 | - | TRBV27 | TGTGCCAGCAGTTTATATTCGGGCCCCGAAGAAGCTTTCTTT | CASSLYSGPEEAFF
- | TRBJ2-5 | - | TRBV28 | TGTGCCAGCAGTGGACAATTAGAGACCCAGTACTTC | CASSGQLETQYF
- | TRBJ2-5 | - | TRBV24-1 | TGTGCCACCAGTGATGGGGCCGGGGAGACCCAGTACTTC | CATSDGAGETQYF
- | TRBJ2-1 | - | TRBV5-6 | TGTGCCAGCAGCTTGGAAGGTTTCGTTAATGAGCAGTTCTTC | CASSLEGFVNEQFF
few | TRBJ2-1 | TRBD2 | TRBV5-1 | TGCGCCAGCAGCTGGACGACTAGCGCCTACAATGAGCAGTTCTTC | CASSWTTSAYNEQFF
- | TRBJ1-1 | - | TRBV6-2/TRBV6-3 | TGTGCCAGCAGTCAGATAGGACGGGGGAACACTGAAGCTTTCTTT | CASSQIGRGNTEAFF
- | TRBJ1-1 | TRBD1 | TRBV29-1 | TGCAGCGTTCCGGGACAGGGAGGCGCTGAAGCTTTCTTT | CSVPGQGGAEAFF
- | TRBJ1-4 | - | TRBV2 | TGTGCCAGCAGGATCAATGAAAAACTGTTTTTT | CASRINEKLFF
- | TRBJ2-7 | TRBD1 | TRBV27 | TGTGCCAGCAGTGGGGGACAGGGGCCTTACGAGCAGTACTTC | CASSGGQGPYEQYF
- | TRBJ1-2 | - | TRBV20-1 | TGCAGTGCTAGAGATGACACCAGTTGGGGATCCCGCTACACCTTC | CSARDDTSWGSRYTF
- | TRBJ1-2 | TRBD1 | TRBV20-1 | TGCAGTGCTATCTTTCGGGACAGAACTTATGGCTACACCTTC | CSAIFRDRTYGYTF
- | TRBJ2-7 | TRBD1 | TRBV11-2 | TGTGCCAGCAGCATAACAGGGGCGTACGAGCAGTACTTC | CASSITGAYEQYF
- | TRBJ2-1 | TRBD2 | TRBV12-3/TRBV12-4 | TGTGCCAGCAGGCTCGCGGGGGGGCCAGGGAATGAGCAGTTCTTC | CASRLAGGPGNEQFF
- | TRBJ2-5 | - | TRBV6-2/TRBV6-3 | TGTGCCAGCAGCGACAGGAGGGAGACCCAGTACTTC | CASSDRRETQYF
- | TRBJ2-1 | - | TRBV7-3 | TGTGCCAGCAGCTTAAACCTCGGTGGGGTGCAGTTCTTC | CASSLNLGGVQFF
few | TRBJ2-5 | TRBD1 | TRBV15 | TGTGCCACCAGCAGAGCTGGGACAGGGGGCCAAGAGACCCAGTACTTC | CATSRAGTGGQETQYF
few | TRBJ1-2 | - | TRBV20-1 | TGCAGTGCTACCCGAGCCAACTCTCACTATGGCTACACCTTC | CSATRANSHYGYTF
- | TRBJ2-7 | - | TRBV27 | TGTGCCAGCAGTTTGCTAGGCCCCACCTACGAGCAGTACTTC | CASSLLGPTYEQYF
few | TRBJ2-1 | TRBD1 | TRBV7-9 | TGTGCCAGCAGCTTAGCGCCAGGGGGAAGCTTTAATGAGCAGTTCTTC | CASSLAPGGSFNEQFF
- | TRBJ1-1 | - | TRBV10-3 | TGTGCCGTCAGTGAGTCGTACACTCAGGGACGGCGGATTGGGGCTTTCTTT | CAVSESYTQGRRIGAFF
few | TRBJ2-2 | TRBD1 | TRBV29-1 | TGCAGCGTCCCCTCCGGGACAGGGGCAACCGGGGAGCTGTTTTTT | CSVPSGTGATGELFF
many | TRBJ2-7 | TRBD2 | TRBV7-2 | TGTGCCAGCAGCGCTAGCGGGGGGCCATACGAGCAGTACTTC | CASSASGGPYEQYF
few | TRBJ1-3 | - | TRBV29-1 | TGCAGCGTGGGAGGGCAGGGGAGAAACACCATATATTTT | CSVGGQGRNTIYF
once | TRBJ2-7 | TRBD1 | TRBV5-6 | TGTGCCAGCAGCCCGGACAGGGCGATCGAGCAGTACTTC | CASSPDRAIEQYF
- | TRBJ2-3 | - | TRBV7-3 | TGTGCCAGCAGCTTGGGATTTAAGGCGGATACGCAGTATTTT | CASSLGFKADTQYF
few | TRBJ2-4 | - | TRBV7-9 | TGTGCCAGCAGCATCTTTAACCAAAGAGAAGAGCAGTACTTC | CASSIFNQREEQYF
- | TRBJ2-1 | TRBD2 | TRBV4-3 | TGCGCCAGCAGCCAAGATGGTGTAGCGGGGGGGTTTTTCTATGAGCAGTTCTTC | CASSQDGVAGGFFYEQFF